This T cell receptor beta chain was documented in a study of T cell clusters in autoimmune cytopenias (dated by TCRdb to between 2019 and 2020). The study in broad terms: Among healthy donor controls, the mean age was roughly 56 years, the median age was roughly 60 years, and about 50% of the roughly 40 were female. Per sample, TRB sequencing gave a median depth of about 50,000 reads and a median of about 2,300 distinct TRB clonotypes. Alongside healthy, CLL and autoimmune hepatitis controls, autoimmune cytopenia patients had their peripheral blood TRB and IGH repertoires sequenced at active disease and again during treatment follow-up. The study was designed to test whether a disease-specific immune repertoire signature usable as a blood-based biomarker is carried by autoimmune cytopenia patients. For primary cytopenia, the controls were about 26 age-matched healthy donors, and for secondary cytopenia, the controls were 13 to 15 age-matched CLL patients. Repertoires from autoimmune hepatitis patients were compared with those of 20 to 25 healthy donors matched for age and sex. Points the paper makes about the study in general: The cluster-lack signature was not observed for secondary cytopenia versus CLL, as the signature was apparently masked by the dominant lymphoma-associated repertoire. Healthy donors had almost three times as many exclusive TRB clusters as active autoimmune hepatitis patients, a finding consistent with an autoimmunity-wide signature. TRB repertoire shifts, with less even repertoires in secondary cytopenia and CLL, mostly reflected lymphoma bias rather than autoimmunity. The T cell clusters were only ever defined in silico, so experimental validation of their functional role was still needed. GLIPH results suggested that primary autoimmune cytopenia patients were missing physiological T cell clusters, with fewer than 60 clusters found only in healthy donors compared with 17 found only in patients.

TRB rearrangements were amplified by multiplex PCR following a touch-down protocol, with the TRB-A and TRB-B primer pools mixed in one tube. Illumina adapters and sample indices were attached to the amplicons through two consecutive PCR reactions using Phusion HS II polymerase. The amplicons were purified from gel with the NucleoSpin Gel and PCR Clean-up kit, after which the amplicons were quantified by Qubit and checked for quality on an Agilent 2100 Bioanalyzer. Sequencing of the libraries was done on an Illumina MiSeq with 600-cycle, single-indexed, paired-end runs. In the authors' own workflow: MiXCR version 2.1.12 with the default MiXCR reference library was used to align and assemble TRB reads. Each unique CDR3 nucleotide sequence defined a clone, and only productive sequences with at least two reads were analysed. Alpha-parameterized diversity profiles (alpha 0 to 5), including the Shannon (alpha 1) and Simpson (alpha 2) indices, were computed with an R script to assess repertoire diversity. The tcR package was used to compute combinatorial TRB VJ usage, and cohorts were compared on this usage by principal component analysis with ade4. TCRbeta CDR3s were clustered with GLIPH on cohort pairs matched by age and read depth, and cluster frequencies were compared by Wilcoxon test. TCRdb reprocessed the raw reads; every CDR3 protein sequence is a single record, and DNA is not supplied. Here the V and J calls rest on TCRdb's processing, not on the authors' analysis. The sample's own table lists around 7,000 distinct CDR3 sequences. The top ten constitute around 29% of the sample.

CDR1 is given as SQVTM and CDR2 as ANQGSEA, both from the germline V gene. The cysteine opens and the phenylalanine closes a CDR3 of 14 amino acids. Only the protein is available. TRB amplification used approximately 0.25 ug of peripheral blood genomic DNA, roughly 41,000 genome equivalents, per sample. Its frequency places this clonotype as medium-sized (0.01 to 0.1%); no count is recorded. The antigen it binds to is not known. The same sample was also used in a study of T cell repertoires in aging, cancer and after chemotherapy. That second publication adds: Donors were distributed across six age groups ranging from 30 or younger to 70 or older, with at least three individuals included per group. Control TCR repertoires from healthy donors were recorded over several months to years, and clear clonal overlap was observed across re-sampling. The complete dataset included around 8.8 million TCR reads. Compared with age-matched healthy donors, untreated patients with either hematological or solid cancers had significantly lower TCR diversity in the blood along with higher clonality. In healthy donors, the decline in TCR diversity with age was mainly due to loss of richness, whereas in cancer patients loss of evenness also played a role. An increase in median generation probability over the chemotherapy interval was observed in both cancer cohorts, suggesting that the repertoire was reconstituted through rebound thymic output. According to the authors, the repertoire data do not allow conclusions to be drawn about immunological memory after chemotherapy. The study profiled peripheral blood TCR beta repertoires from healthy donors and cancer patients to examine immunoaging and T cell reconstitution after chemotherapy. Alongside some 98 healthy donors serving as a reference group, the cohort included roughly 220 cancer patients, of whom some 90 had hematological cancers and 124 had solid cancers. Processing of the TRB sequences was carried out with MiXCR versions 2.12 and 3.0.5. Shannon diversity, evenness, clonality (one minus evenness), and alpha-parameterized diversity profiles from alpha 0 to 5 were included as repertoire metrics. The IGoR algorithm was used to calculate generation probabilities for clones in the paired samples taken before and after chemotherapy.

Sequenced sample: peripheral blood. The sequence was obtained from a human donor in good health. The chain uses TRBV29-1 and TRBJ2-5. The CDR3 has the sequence CSVGPRQVQETQYF.